This TCR beta chain was recorded in a study of early T cells in non-severe SARS-CoV-2 infection. V lost 6 bases to trimming and J lost 0 bases, with 6 bases between them. The length of the CDR3 is 13 residues. Germline CDR1 is MNHEY and CDR2 is SVGEGT. This clonotype was counted at least ten times. Using its own MiXCR run on the 5' RACE reads, TCRdb lists one record per CDR3 protein. The sample includes just under 60,000 distinct CDR3 sequences, around 9% of them seen just once. The sequenced sample consisted of whole blood. This chain links TRBV6-2 or TRBV6-3 with TRBJ2-1; D remains ambiguous. This TCR derives from an adult who was a healthcare worker with PCR-confirmed SARS-CoV-2 infection or an uninfected control (not recorded which). CDR3 amino acids: CASRRSSYNEQFF. The CDR3 nucleotides read TGTGCCAGCAGGCGCAGCTCCTACAATGAGCAGTTCTTC.